This T cell receptor (beta chain) was retrieved from a study of T-cell memory formation after mild COVID-19. With respect to this clonotype: Its antigen remains unidentified.

Study-level points and caveats: Memory cells collected pre-infection included some clones that later responded, suggesting cross-reactive memory joined.

V lost 6 bases and J lost 6; bases outside the gene matches: 6. This CDR3 has 15 amino acids. TCRdb processed the 5' RACE reads anew with MiXCR; each CDR3 protein has one entry. The sample comprises approximately 300,000 distinct CDR3 sequences, about 16% of which are singletons, and 20% to 25% rests with the top ten. Material: PBMCs or a T cell subset sorted from them (not recorded which). The TCR was taken from a man aged 18 to 35 who had mild COVID-19 (a few samples of this study predate the infection). Cell type and time point are not known. The chain uses TRBV12-3 or TRBV12-4 and TRBJ2-1; TRBD2 matches at 12 bases. CDR3 protein: CASSLAGGQGNEQFF. The CDR3 region has the DNA TGTGCCAGCAGCCTAGCGGGGGGGCAGGGCAATGAGCAGTTCTTC.